This T cell receptor beta chain was retrieved from a study of T cell clusters in autoimmune cytopenias (dated by TCRdb to the late 2010s). For the wider study: Per sample, TRB sequencing gave a median depth of about 49,000 reads and a median of 2,350 distinct TRB clonotypes. Peripheral blood TRB and IGH repertoires were sequenced in autoimmune cytopenia patients at active disease and during treatment follow-up, alongside healthy, CLL and autoimmune hepatitis controls. The goal of the study was to determine whether autoimmune cytopenia patients have a disease-specific immune repertoire signature that could serve as a blood-based biomarker. What the research found in general, with its limitations: The T cell clusters were defined only in silico, and the functional role of the clusters was left to be validated experimentally. Compared with active autoimmune hepatitis patients, healthy donors had almost three times as many exclusive TRB clusters, a finding consistent with an autoimmunity-wide signature. In the comparison of secondary cytopenia with CLL, the cluster-lack signature was not observed, apparently because the dominant lymphoma-associated repertoire masked the signature. TRB repertoire shifts, with less even repertoires in secondary cytopenia and CLL, mostly reflected lymphoma bias rather than autoimmunity. GLIPH suggested that primary autoimmune cytopenia patients lacked physiological T cell clusters: 45 to 55 clusters were exclusive to healthy donors versus some 18 exclusive to patients.

Inclusive of the bounding cysteine and phenylalanine, the CDR3 is 14 residues long. No DNA accompanies this entry. Taken from the germline V gene, the CDR1 and CDR2 loops are SGHTA and FQGNSA. Per sample, approximately 270 ng of peripheral blood genomic DNA, around 40,000 genome equivalents, was used for TRB amplification. Comment on this clonotype: The clone's antigen remains unknown.

TRB rearrangements were amplified by multiplex PCR following a touch-down protocol, with the TRB-A and TRB-B primer pools mixed in one tube. Illumina adapters and sample indices were added to the amplicons through two consecutive PCR reactions using Phusion HS II polymerase. The amplicons were purified from gel with the NucleoSpin Gel and PCR Clean-up kit, after which the amplicons were quantified by Qubit and checked for quality on an Agilent 2100 Bioanalyzer. Sequencing of the libraries was performed on an Illumina MiSeq with 600-cycle, single-indexed, paired-end runs. The source study handled its data this way. TRB reads were aligned and assembled with MiXCR version 2.1.12 using the default MiXCR reference library. A clone was defined by each unique CDR3 nucleotide sequence, and the analysis included only productive sequences with two or more reads. Repertoire diversity was assessed by alpha-parameterized diversity profiles (alpha 0 to 5), including Shannon (alpha 1) and Simpson (alpha 2) indices, computed with an R script. The tcR package was used to compute combinatorial TRB VJ usage, and cohorts were compared on this usage by principal component analysis with ade4. Using GLIPH, TCRbeta CDR3s were clustered on pairs of cohorts matched for age and read depth, and a Wilcoxon test was used to compare cluster frequencies. TCRdb reprocessed the reads and lists each CDR3 protein sequence as a single entry, with no DNA. The V and J calls here are based on TCRdb, not the publication. The sample table includes nearly 9,000 distinct CDR3 sequences. 4.1% of the sample is in the top ten clones.

The sample consisted of peripheral blood. The TCR comes from a human donor with an autoimmune cytopenia or autoimmune hepatitis (not recorded which). The rearrangement combines TRBV7-2 with TRBJ2-2. CDR3 loop: CASSLVSNTGELFF.